A single sample gave rise to the 8 T cell receptor beta chains below, sequenced in a study of blood T cell repertoires in COVID-19. Some clones are missing from TCRdb's copy, which holds only in-frame ones; the method was immunoSEQ multiplex PCR. The sample lists 350,000 to 450,000 clones, 85% occurring once. Sample: peripheral blood. The receptors originated from a woman between 18 and 29 years old with acute or convalescent COVID-19.

V and J are TRBV5-1 and TRBJ1-4; D is unclear. Germline lookup yields CDR1 SGHRS and CDR2 YFSETQ. The V gene lost 4 bases and the J gene lost 2 bases, with 12 bases spanning the gap. The CDR3 loop spans 15 amino acids. CDR3 sequence: CASSRTGSTNEKLFF. The CDR3 DNA reads TGCGCCAGCAGCCGGACGGGATCCACTAATGAAAAACTGTTTTTT.

This clone occurred once. The V gene is TRBV11-3, the J gene TRBJ2-1; 10 nucleotides agree with TRBD2. V trimming: 6 bases; J trimming: 2 bases; junction bases outside the gene matches: 7. CDR3 size: 16 residues. CDR1 and CDR2 (germline): SGHNT, YENEEA. CDR3 sequence (DNA): TGTGCCAGCAGTCCTAGCGGGAGCGTCGCCTACAATGAGCAGTTCTTC. Residues: CASSPSGSVAYNEQFF.

The CDR3, as DNA: TGTGCCAGCAGTTTCAGGGTTGGGCACCGGACTAGCGGGAGTGACACCGGGGAGCTGTTTTTT. The encoded protein is CASSFRVGHRTSGSDTGELFF. This sequence joins TRBV28 and TRBJ2-2, with 13 bases that match TRBD2. Trimming cost V 3 bases and J 3 bases; bases outside gene matches: 16. CDR1 MDHEN and CDR2 SYDVKM come from the germline V gene. The CDR3 is 21 residues long.

The chain has TRBV13 and TRBJ1-1; 9 bases are shared with TRBD1. The CDR3 covers 15 residues. V was clipped by 2 bases and J by 4 bases; unmatched bases: 5. Germline loops: CDR1 PRHDT, CDR2 FYEKMQ (reference sequence). The CDR3 region is CASSLTGTGPTEAFF. Written as DNA, the CDR3 is TGTGCCAGCAGCTTAACCGGGACAGGGCCCACTGAAGCTTTCTTT.

The rearrangement joins TRBV19 to TRBJ1-5; 8 bases map to TRBD1. V trimming: 5 bases; J trimming: 6 bases; junction bases outside the gene matches: 9. Germline V gene data show CDR1 as LNHDA and CDR2 as SQIVND (reference sequence). The CDR3 is 15 residues long. Written as DNA, the CDR3 is TGTGCCAGTAGTCCCTCACCCGACAGGGGTCAGCCCCAGCATTTT. Translated: CASSPSPDRGQPQHF.

The chain uses TRBV5-1 and TRBJ1-2; D is uncertain. The CDR3 loop spans 13 amino acids. CDR1 is SGHRS and CDR2 is YFSETQ in the germline V gene. The V and J ends lost 0 bases and 8 bases respectively, with 11 bases between them. CDR3 coding DNA: TGCGCCAGCAGCTTGGAACCGACTGGCGGCTACACCTTC. Translating gives CASSLEPTGGYTF.

This clone was counted a few times. The rearrangement joins TRBV19 to TRBJ2-6; D is possibly TRBD2 (5 bases). This CDR3 comprises 15 residues. The germline V and J ends were trimmed by 5 bases and 2 bases, with 10 bases remaining between them. CDR1 and CDR2 from the germline V gene are LNHDA and SQIVND (reference sequence). The CDR3 loop reads CASSFSGAGANVLTF. CDR3 nucleotides: TGTGCCAGTAGTTTTTCCGGGGCTGGGGCCAACGTCCTGACTTTC.

The V call is TRBV30, the J call TRBJ1-1, with D tentatively TRBD1 (5 bases). The V end lost 2 bases, the J end lost 3 bases, and 19 bases lay between the germline ends. CDR1 is GTSNPN and CDR2 is SVGIG in the germline V gene (reference sequence). The CDR3 totals 16 residues. The CDR3 reads CAWSMPGEWGDTEAFF. The CDR3, as DNA: TGTGCCTGGAGTATGCCGGGAGAATGGGGGGACACTGAAGCTTTCTTT. Variable domain in full (rest from reference TRBV30 and TRBJ1-1): SQTIHQWPATLVQPVGSPLSLECTVEGTSNPNLYWYRQAAGRGLQLLFYSVGIGQISSEVPQNLSASRPQDRQFILSSKKLLLSDSGFYLCAWSMPGEWGDTEAFFGQGTRLTVV.